This TCR beta chain was identified during a study of somatic mutations in cytotoxic T cells in rheumatoid arthritis. It was blood donors, about 50% female and with a median age of 56 years (range roughly 21-70), who served as healthy controls. Trimming shortened V by 2 bases and J by 9 bases, and 11 bases separated the two germline ends. Germline V lookup: CDR1 MNHEY, CDR2 SMNVEV (reference sequence). The CDR3 contains 13 residues. Measured with immunoSEQ multiplex PCR; TCRdb has only the in-frame clones, and not every one. The sample holds 9,500 to 15,000 clones; approximately 80% are singletons and the top ten take roughly an eighth.

The sequenced sample consisted of CD8+ T cells sorted from blood. The chain recombines TRBV27 with TRBJ2-1; maybe TRBD2 (5 bases). This clonotype originated in a man aged 50-60 years in good health. The CDR3: CASSLQLGFEQFF. The CDR3 nucleotides are TGTGCCAGCAGTTTACAACTAGGGTTTGAGCAGTTCTTC.